This entry is about one TCR beta chain. The antigen it binds to is not known. The germline V gene specifies SGHVS as CDR1 and FQNEAQ as CDR2. Relative to germline, V is 0 bases shorter and J is 4 bases shorter, with 19 bases between their ends. Counted from cysteine to valine, this CDR3 has 17 amino acids. Here the CDR3 DNA is all that survives: 51 bases in frame from base 1. The sample comes from a study of cytomegalovirus exposure and HLA in healthy donors listed by TCRdb under 2017. Regarding the study in general: In an earlier analysis of some 550 of the donors, under 300 Gb of sequence data and 90 million to 120 million unique TCR beta sequences from about 190 million T cells were reported. Class I and class II HLA loci were covered by the typing at four-digit resolution. A later genetic analysis used genome-wide SNP genotypes for about three fifths of the 666 donors, treating that subset as a discovery cohort. An early release that covered roughly 600 HLA-typed donors contained around 330 gigabases of sequencing data and 75 million to 100 million unique TCR sequences. The number of donors typed differed by locus, with about 629-640 for A, B, C, DRB1 and DQB1, around 560 for DQA1, some 570 for DPA1, and approximately 470 for DPB1. The genetic ancestry cluster associated with self-reported Caucasian donors included around 76% of the 300 to 400 genotyped donors. Donor age, sex, ethnicity and CMV serostatus were compiled together with the repertoire data. Roughly five DR-DQ haplotypes were handled as single units for association and clustering, since linkage in the cohort was strong. To decide whether each TCR beta V gene segment behaved as functional or pseudogenic, an earlier analysis of some 540 of the donors relied on high-throughput TCR beta sequencing. In addition to the first cohort of around 670 subjects, a separate validation cohort of 100 to 150 different subjects was used. Among under 450 genotyped donors of the cohort, an average of around 240,000 unique TCR beta nucleotide sequences were sequenced per donor, about a sixth of them non-productive. Rather than drawing on any new phenotypic data, the later analysis identified candidate immune exposures from TCR beta sequences and the way those sequences occurred across donors. The study used immunosequencing to profile the T cell repertoires of hundreds of subjects and linked those repertoires to cytomegalovirus serostatus. A later analysis re-analyzed previously published TCR beta repertoires from 666 donors and added high-resolution HLA genotyping to study TCR occurrence patterns. The study was designed to test whether signatures of past pathogen exposure could be identified by cataloging public T cell receptors. The study combined high-throughput TCR immunosequencing, statistical association of individual TCRs with disease status, and machine learning to predict cytomegalovirus infection status. All discovery cohort repertoires had been generated on a single sequencing platform. Broad study findings and their caveats: Compared with the 666-donor mean, donors in an Asian-associated ancestry cluster had fewer N-insertions in productive TCRs, according to a later genetic analysis. Linkage disequilibrium might explain the correlated functional status among segregating V segments, but an unknown experimental factor could not be excluded. A later analysis associated 16,951 TCR beta sequences with specific HLA alleles at a false discovery rate of 0.05. Three of the identified cytomegalovirus-associated TCR beta chains were confirmed in vitro to be specific for cytomegalovirus antigens. CMV serostatus was the only immune exposure information available for the cohort. The presence/absence analyses assumed that sequencing depth was roughly uniform across donors, and that assumption may not be true. When HLA alleles, especially DR and DQ, strongly co-occurred, attributing TCR associations to individual alleles was difficult. According to a later analysis, TCR association rates differed among HLA loci, with DRB1 alleles showing the most associated TCRs and HLA-C alleles showing the fewest. According to the authors, the approach could potentially be generalized to other disease states and immunological phenotypes. In a later analysis, HLA-associated TCR beta chains were found to be more clonally expanded and to have lower generation probabilities than equally common non-associated chains. Most CMV-associated TCR beta chains appeared to be HLA-restricted in a later analysis, and the HLA associations seemed to be driven largely by CMV exposure. HLA typing was unavailable for some donors at each locus, so association tests used only the typed subset. In this cohort, only TCR beta chains were sequenced, and detectable features were limited by the absence of alpha or paired-chain data. Most TCR sequences were observed very rarely across donors, whereas some public TCRs were present in many individuals. The earlier analysis of approximately 560 of the donors excluded approximately 17 rarely observed V segments, including chromosome 9 orphons, because counts were too low. The sequencing pipeline was judged likely to have produced a cluster of highly shared sequence variants as a technical artifact. An earlier analysis of 450 to 750 of the donors showed that most TCR beta V segments appeared in productive rearrangements either about 90% or about 30% of the time, which broadly matched IMGT annotations. A later genetic analysis associated a missense DCLRE1C variant with V-gene and J-gene trimming of TCR beta chains, and an independent cohort replicated the association. A further reported finding was that TCR beta sequences accurately predicted the HLA-A and HLA-B alleles for most subjects in the first cohort. Several of the top co-occurrence clusters appeared to be linked to parvovirus B19, influenza, CMV and Epstein-Barr virus, according to a later analysis. Some IMGT-functional V segments, including TRBV6-2 and TRBV6-3, could not be told apart with the 87-base-pair reads, so those segments were excluded. In the study, 150 to 200 TCR beta chains were listed as associated with cytomegalovirus. The classifier was reported to diagnose cytomegalovirus status with high specificity and sensitivity in both the original cohort and the validation cohort.

In total, approximately 700 healthy bone marrow donors made up the cohort. At the time of sampling, every cohort member was nominally healthy, though immune exposures that went unrecorded were likely present. The donor was CMV seropositive and belonged to the group of 250 to 300 seropositive cohort members. A peripheral blood sample was provided by each donor, and peripheral blood mononuclear cells were used for TCR beta sequencing. The Qiagen DNeasy Blood Extraction Kit was used to extract genomic DNA from the blood cell samples. Library prep was done by the immunoSEQ multiplex PCR assay. For the multiplex PCR, a mixture combining 60 forward primers for TCR Vbeta segments and 13 reverse primers for TCR Jbeta segments was used. The CDR3 region of rearranged TCR beta genes was amplified from genomic DNA by a multiplex PCR assay. On the Illumina HiSeq System, the amplified TCR beta libraries were sequenced as 87-base-pair reads. Under the source paper's analysis protocol: Across the roughly 600 repertoires, a later analysis counted approximately 83 million unique TCR beta chains, roughly 11 million of which were shared by at least two donors. Raw reads were error-corrected and collapsed into unique sequences with a nearest-neighbor algorithm that merged closely related sequences to remove PCR and sequencing errors. Alignment of CDR3 sequences to IMGT reference sequences was used to assign V, D and J gene segments. For a sequence to be retained, at least a six-nucleotide match to both a V gene segment and a J gene segment was required. Rearrangements were classified as productive when the CDR3 lacked stop codons and remained in frame with V and J, and all other rearrangements were classified as non-productive. CDR3 was defined according to IMGT convention as the region running from the second conserved V-encoded cysteine to the conserved J-encoded phenylalanine. In an earlier analysis of approximately 590 of the donors, sequences lacking an unambiguous match to a single V gene segment were excluded. An earlier analysis of about 590 of the donors classified V segments as functional when productive rearrangements were above 56.7% and as segregating when the standard deviation between donors was above 5%. A statistical classification framework was developed to diagnose cytomegalovirus status using the catalog of TCR beta chain sequences. V and J gene assignment, in a later analysis, came from comparing TCR nucleotide sequences with IMGT/GENE-DB human TR gene sequences. A later analysis assigned CDR3 sequences and most-parsimonious VDJ recombination scenarios with the TCRdist pipeline. In a later analysis, each TCR beta chain was defined by its CDR3 amino acid sequence together with its V-gene family, and reads without a unique V-gene family were excluded. A later analysis removed nearly 600 highly shared, low-generation-probability nucleotide sequences to deal with suspected cross-contamination and a sequencing artifact. In a later analysis, a clonal expansion index for each public chain was calculated from normalized within-repertoire ranks of inferred template counts. Generation probabilities in a later analysis came from a VDJ recombination model fitted to out-of-frame rearrangements, and those results were checked against IGoR. In a later analysis, TCR-TCR, TCR-HLA and TCR-CMV co-occurrence was scored with hypergeometric tests, and a repertoire-size bias correction was applied to TCR pairs. A later analysis estimated false discovery rates by permuting HLA or CMV assignments 20 times. A later analysis grouped co-occurring TCRs with DBSCAN, adding TCRdist sequence similarity when clustering within HLA-allele-positive subsets. Repertoires with fewer than 30,000 or more than 120,000 public chains were left out of co-occurrence clustering, as were about five repertoires with anomalous nucleotide sharing. TCRdb mirrors the immuneACCESS table, restricted to in-frame sequences. Some clones are absent from its copies; in checked studies, under half trace to an unresolved V gene, and the reason for the others is unknown. D and trimming come from the DNA, and the V and J calls and clone size come from that table. This specimen's table enumerates roughly 100,000 clones. Roughly 14% of the sample is taken by the ten largest.

The material sequenced was PBMCs. This clonotype was obtained from a man aged 45-60 years in good health and CMV-seropositive. In this chain, TRBV7-8 is recombined with TRBJ2-7; the D gene identity is not certain. Read as DNA, the sequence is TGTGCCAGCAGCTTAGCGCCTGAGAGGAGCCGATTGTACGAGCAGTACGTC. It is translated as CASSLAPERSRLYEQYV.